This TCR beta chain came from a study of T cell repertoires in cytomegalovirus infection. Findings and caveats of the study: CMV-specific TCR beta clonotypes restricted by HLA-C were the ones dominating the ex vivo response.

Each CDR3 protein is one row after TCRdb ran MiXCR on the reads. Here the sample spans 450,000 to 650,000 distinct CDR3 sequences, around two fifths being singletons. This CDR3 comprises 13 residues. The germline CDR1 and CDR2 sequences are SQVTM and ANQGSEA. V was pared by 0 bases and J by 5 bases, with 10 bases between. This clonotype appeared a few times. Its cognate antigen is unknown. The receptor comes from a human donor in good health (CMV status not recorded). Some clones in this sample may be carry-over from other donors' samples. This chain links TRBV29-1 with TRBJ1-2; D gene unclear. The sequencing here drew on cultured PBMCs, taken from culture after CMV antigen stimulation. The DNA of the CDR3 is TGCAGCGTTGAAGAGCCGGCCGGGTATGGCTACACCTTC. The encoded protein is CSVEEPAGYGYTF.